The clone carrying this T cell receptor beta chain was seen at least ten times. Given a much more abundant clone one base away, this may be a read error. Before thyroid surgery, none of the patients had received any treatment. These data originate in a study of metastatic and nonmetastatic thyroid tumors. Study overall: Samples came from malignant and benign thyroid patients, and repertoires were compared across blood and tumor or nodule tissue.

Via MiXCR, TCRdb re-called the PCR reads. The sample has fewer than 100,000 clones, under 15% seen once. Sample: blood. The sequence was collected from a female donor with papillary thyroid cancer or a benign thyroid nodule (not recorded which). Some clones in this sample may be carry-over from other donors' samples.

The CDR3 nucleotides are TGTGCCAGCAGTTACTCTGGGTATAACGAGCAGTACTTC. This sequence encodes CASSYSGYNEQYF. The chain is built from TRBV6-5 and TRBJ2-7, with unresolved D. V dropped 0 bases and J dropped 5 bases, with 8 bases sitting between them. The CDR3 is 13 residues long. Per the germline V gene, CDR1 is MNHEY and CDR2 is SVGAGI.